This T cell receptor beta chain stems from a study of T-cell reconstitution after alpha-beta-depleted transplantation in children. A library of TCRbeta sequences, prepared with unique molecular identifiers, was generated. One entry per CDR3 protein results from TCRdb running MiXCR on the PCR reads. The sample has roughly 220,000 distinct CDR3 sequences, about 8.7% seen once. Regarding the study as a whole: One year after transplant, T-cell counts and diversity came mostly from newly produced T cells. Several hundred graft clones that had expanded were reportedly the source of alpha-beta T cells about two months after transplant.

On this clonotype: Its antigen remains unknown.

The sequence was collected from a male patient aged 2 to 9 who had a stem cell transplant for acute myeloid leukemia, so the T cells may come from the graft donor. The specimen was PBMCs, mostly from graft donor cells, collected 360 days after TCRalphabeta/CD19-depleted stem cell transplant.

CDR3 sequence (DNA): TGTGCCATCAGTCGGCAGTCCTACACCGGGGAGCTGTTTTTT. Encoded protein: CAISRQSYTGELFF. V gene TRBV10-3 combines with J gene TRBJ2-2, with no clear D. This CDR3 has 14 residues. V was trimmed by 5 bases and J by 3 bases, leaving 10 bases between them. CDR1 is ENHRY and CDR2 is SYGVKD in the germline V gene.